These 20 T cell receptor beta chains were sequenced from one sample in a study of shared clonotypes between healthy human individuals. The method was immunoSEQ multiplex PCR; TCRdb's version includes in-frame clones alone and lacks a portion of them. The sample comprises about 2.4 million clones, 80% to 95% of which are singletons, and roughly 0.39% rests with the top ten. Sequencing input: naive CD4+ T cells from PBMCs. Noted subset: CD45RA+ positively selected. Receptors originate from a young man in good health. Some clones in this sample may be carry-over from other donors' samples.

A single count supports this clone. The J gene is TRBJ1-5, the V gene TRBV27; 7 bases agree with TRBD1. V was clipped by 3 bases and J by 7 bases; unmatched bases: 9. Germline V lookup: CDR1 MNHEY, CDR2 SMNVEV (reference sequence). This CDR3 is 15 amino acids long. CDR3 residues: CASSFDYRGGQPQHF. CDR3 DNA sequence: TGTGCCAGCAGTTTCGACTACAGGGGTGGACAGCCCCAGCATTTT.

V gene TRBV7-6 combines with J gene TRBJ1-4, with D tentatively TRBD1 (5 bases). Germline CDR1 is SGHVS and CDR2 is FNYEAQ. V lost 4 bases and J 8 bases, leaving 20 bases between the germline ends. This CDR3 region has 16 residues. In DNA, the CDR3 is TGTGCCAGCAGCTCCGAGGGGACTAGGGTAGGAGAAAAACTGTTTTTT. It codes for CASSSEGTRVGEKLFF.

The chain recombines TRBV7-2 with TRBJ2-3; tentatively, D is TRBD2 (5 bases). This CDR3 region has 14 residues. Germline CDR1 and CDR2: SGHTA and FQGNSA. With 0 bases removed from V and 5 bases from J, the gap between germline ends came to 9 bases. Here the CDR3 DNA reads TGTGCCAGCAGCTTAGCGGCGAGGGAAGATACGCAGTATTTT. Translated: CASSLAAREDTQYF. The entire variable domain, with the rest obtained from reference TRBV7-2 and TRBJ2-3, is as follows: GAGVSQSPSNKVTEKGKDVELRCDPISGHTALYWYRQSLGQGLEFLIYFQGNSAPDKSGLPSDRFSAERTGGSVSTLTIQRTQQEDSAVYLCASSLAAREDTQYFGPGTRLTVL.

The chain links TRBV6-1 to TRBJ2-3; D possibly corresponds to TRBD2 (6 bases). CDR1 is MNHNS and CDR2 is SASEGT in the germline V gene. The CDR3 is made up of 13 amino acids. Trimming removed 11 bases at V and 4 bases at J, with 16 bases between. The CDR3 region is CAWGGFAPDTQYF. The CDR3 region has the DNA TGTGCCTGGGGAGGCTTCGCCCCAGATACGCAGTATTTT.

V usage is TRBV7-9 and J usage is TRBJ2-7; 13 nucleotides agree with TRBD2. This CDR3 is built from 18 residues. Germline CDR1 SEHNR, CDR2 FQNEAQ (reference sequence). V trimming: 1 base; J trimming: 9 bases; junction bases outside the gene matches: 15. The CDR3 coding sequence is TGTGCCAGCAGCTTAGACGTACTAGCGGGAGGGTCCTTCGAGGTGCAGTACTTC. This codes for CASSLDVLAGGSFEVQYF.

V is TRBV5-4 and J is TRBJ2-3, with 14 nucleotides matching TRBD2. Trimming took 4 bases from V and 10 from J; bases not matched to a gene: 11. The CDR3 covers 16 residues. Germline lookup yields CDR1 SGHNT and CDR2 YYREEE (reference sequence). CDR3 DNA sequence: TGTGCCAGCAGCCCCTCCGGGACTAGCGGGAGATCGGCGCAGTATTTT. It encodes CASSPSGTSGRSAQYF.

The chain joins TRBV28 to TRBJ2-5; the D is unclear. Germline V gives CDR1 MDHEN, CDR2 SYDVKM. The CDR3 runs to 14 residues. V dropped 4 bases and J dropped 4 bases, with 13 bases sitting between them. The CDR3 bases are TGTGCCAGCAGTTCTCCCGGGCCGGCAGAGACCCAGTACTTC. Translation: CASSSPGPAETQYF.

The J gene is TRBJ1-5, the V gene TRBV6-1; a weak D match, TRBD1 (5 bases). This CDR3 region has 17 residues. V lost 4 bases to trimming and J lost 0 bases, with 16 bases between them. Germline CDR1 and CDR2: MNHNS and SASEGT. CDR3 amino acids: CASSGGSWGYSNQPQHF. The CDR3 DNA reads TGTGCCAGCAGTGGGGGGAGCTGGGGGTATAGCAATCAGCCCCAGCATTTT.

The chain joins TRBV5-8 to TRBJ2-7; 9 bases are a match to TRBD2. CDR1 SGHTS and CDR2 YDEGEE come from the germline V gene. The CDR3 has 16 residues. The V and J ends lost 0 bases and 1 base, in that order; junction bases with no gene match: 5. Here the CDR3 reads CASSLVQREESYEQYF. In DNA form, the CDR3 reads TGTGCCAGCAGCTTGGTTCAGCGGGAGGAATCCTACGAGCAGTACTTC.

V usage is TRBV30 and J usage is TRBJ1-2; weak D call: TRBD1 (5 bases). CDR3 length: 11 residues. In germline, CDR1 is GTSNPN, CDR2 SVGIG (reference sequence). V lost 8 bases and J lost 8, with 15 bases in between. The CDR3 reads CARAGSRGYTF. Here the CDR3 DNA reads TGTGCCCGAGCAGGGAGTAGAGGCTACACCTTC.

This chain connects TRBV2 to TRBJ1-5, with a possible D match to TRBD1 (5 bases). This CDR3 has 15 residues. Trimming took 7 bases from V and 2 from J, leaving 15 bases between them. Germline CDR1 reads SNHLY; CDR2 reads FYNNEI. The CDR3 loop is CASNQAGSGNQPQHF. Here the CDR3 DNA reads TGTGCCAGCAACCAGGCAGGGTCTGGCAATCAGCCCCAGCATTTT.

J is TRBJ2-1 and V is TRBV11-2, with a possible D match to TRBD2 (7 bases). V lost 5 bases and J 2 bases, leaving 19 bases between the germline ends. Germline-derived CDR1 and CDR2 are SGHAT and FQNNGV. The CDR3 is 17 residues long. CDR3 nucleotides: TGTGCCAGCAGCCCCATAGGGGGGGGGACAACCTACAATGAGCAGTTCTTC. Translated, it gives CASSPIGGGTTYNEQFF.

This chain uses TRBV5-1 with TRBJ2-2, with TRBD2 matching 10 bases. V lost 4 bases to trimming and J lost 7 bases; unmatched junction nucleotides: 7. The CDR3 spans 15 residues. CDR1 and CDR2 from the germline V gene are SGHRS and YFSETQ. This CDR3 is CASSTASGSGGELFF. The CDR3 nucleotides are TGCGCCAGCAGCACGGCTAGCGGGAGTGGCGGGGAGCTGTTTTTT.

This clone was seen just once. The chain links TRBV9 to TRBJ2-2; D not resolved. Between the trimmed V and J ends, which lost 3 bases and 1 base, there was a span of 13 bases. In germline, CDR1 is SGDLS, CDR2 YYNGEE. The CDR3 covers 16 residues. Here the CDR3 reads CASSALSAVNTGELFF. As DNA, the CDR3 is TGTGCCAGCAGCGCCCTGTCGGCGGTGAACACCGGGGAGCTGTTTTTT.

The chain uses TRBV27 and TRBJ1-1, with no clear D. This CDR3 region has 13 residues. The V and J ends lost 3 bases and 1 base respectively, with 6 bases between them. Germline loops: CDR1 MNHEY, CDR2 SMNVEV (reference sequence). The CDR3 DNA reads TGTGCCAGCAGTTTCCAGGCGAACACTGAAGCTTTCTTT. Translated, it gives CASSFQANTEAFF.

The chain uses TRBV9 and TRBJ2-6; 9 bases are shared with TRBD1. The CDR3 has 22 residues. The germline gives CDR1 SGDLS, CDR2 YYNGEE. With V trimmed by 4 bases and J by 0 bases, 20 bases remained unmatched. The CDR3 region is CASSTHPPSQGAFPSGANVLTF. CDR3 in DNA: TGTGCCAGCAGCACCCACCCCCCTTCACAGGGGGCCTTCCCCTCTGGGGCCAACGTCCTGACTTTC.

This clone was recorded only once. This sequence joins TRBV5-1 and TRBJ1-1; D remains ambiguous. V lost 4 bases and J lost 1, with 11 bases in between. CDR1 is SGHRS, CDR2 YFSETQ, per germline. The CDR3 consists of 14 residues. The CDR3 sequence is CASSDGLGNTEAFF. The CDR3 DNA follows: TGCGCCAGCAGCGACGGACTTGGGAACACTGAAGCTTTCTTT.

The chain carries TRBV5-1 and TRBJ2-5; 8 bases agree with TRBD1. Per the germline V gene, CDR1 is SGHRS and CDR2 is YFSETQ. CDR3 length: 16 residues. The trim removed 2 bases at V and 4 bases at J, leaving 10 bases unmatched. The CDR3 sequence is CASSLSGTGAVETQYF. The CDR3 DNA follows: TGCGCCAGCAGCTTATCCGGGACAGGAGCCGTAGAGACCCAGTACTTC.

The J gene is TRBJ2-1, the V gene TRBV7-2; no reliable D call. Germline-derived CDR1 and CDR2 are SGHTA and FQGNSA. Between the trimmed V and J ends, which lost 1 base and 7 bases, there was a span of 11 bases. The CDR3 covers 14 residues. The CDR3 loop is CASSLGLVSNEQFF. In DNA, the CDR3 is TGTGCCAGCAGCTTAGGGTTGGTGTCTAATGAGCAGTTCTTC.

The V and J genes are TRBV7-6 and TRBJ2-3; 8 bases line up with TRBD1. The ends lost 4 bases at V and 9 bases at J; junction bases unmatched: 6. CDR3 length: 13 residues. Germline V gene lookup returns CDR1 SGHVS and CDR2 FNYEAQ. The CDR3 DNA is TGTGCCAGCAGCTCCCAGACAGGGGTCACGCAGTATTTT. Its protein product is CASSSQTGVTQYF.